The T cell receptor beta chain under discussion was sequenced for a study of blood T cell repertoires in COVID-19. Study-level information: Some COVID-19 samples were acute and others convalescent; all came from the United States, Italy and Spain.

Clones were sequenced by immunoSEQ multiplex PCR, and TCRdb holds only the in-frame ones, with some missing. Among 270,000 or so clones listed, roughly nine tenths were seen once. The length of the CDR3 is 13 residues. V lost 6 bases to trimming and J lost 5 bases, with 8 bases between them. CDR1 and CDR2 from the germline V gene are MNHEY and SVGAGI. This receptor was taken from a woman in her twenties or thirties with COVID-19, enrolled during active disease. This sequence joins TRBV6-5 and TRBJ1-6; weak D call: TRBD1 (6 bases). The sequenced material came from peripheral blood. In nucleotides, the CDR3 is TGTGCCAGCAGGGGACACGATAATTCACCCCTCCACTTT. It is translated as CASRGHDNSPLHF.